The clone carrying this T cell receptor beta chain came up once. The data originate from a study of blood T cell repertoires in COVID-19. This CDR3 contains 16 residues. Per germline, CDR1 LNHDA and CDR2 SQIVND (reference sequence). The V gene end was trimmed by 6 bases and the J gene end by 2 bases; junction bases not matched to a gene: 12. Generated by immunoSEQ multiplex PCR, the TCRdb table keeps only in-frame clones and is missing some. The table lists around 220,000 clones, about nine tenths of them singletons. V is TRBV19 and J is TRBJ2-7; 8 nucleotides line up with TRBD1. This TCR derives from a woman in her 30s with acute COVID-19. Sequencing was done on a sample of PBMCs or T cells enriched from blood (not recorded which). In DNA form, the CDR3 reads TGTGCCAGTAGGGCCAAAGGACAGGGATCCCCCTACGAGCAGTACTTC. Protein sequence: CASRAKGQGSPYEQYF.